Below are 26 T cell receptor beta chains sequenced from a single sample in a study of technical replicates of blood from a few donors. The table came from immunoSEQ multiplex PCR; TCRdb's copy has only in-frame clones and leaves some out. This table has fewer than 85,000 clones, roughly nine tenths appearing once. What was sequenced was PBMCs. All receptors come from a human donor in good health. Some clones in this sample may be carry-over from other donors' samples.

V usage is TRBV2 and J usage is TRBJ2-5, with TRBD1 as a possible D gene (5 bases). This CDR3 region has 14 residues. Germline V gene lookup returns CDR1 SNHLY and CDR2 FYNNEI. Trimming pared 4 bases from V and 3 bases from J, leaving 12 bases between. CDR3 sequence (DNA): TGTGCCAGCAGTGGTAACAGGCACAAAGAGACCCAGTACTTC. Encoded protein: CASSGNRHKETQYF.

By share of the sample, this clone is medium-sized. This chain links TRBV19 with TRBJ1-3; 7 bases align to TRBD1. This CDR3 is 16 amino acids long. CDR1 is LNHDA and CDR2 is SQIVND in the germline V gene (reference sequence). V gave up 6 bases and J gave up 0 bases; unmatched junction bases: 8. The chain's CDR3 is CASSLDRVPSGNTIYF. For the CDR3, the DNA is TGTGCCAGTAGCCTCGACAGGGTCCCCTCTGGAAACACCATATATTTT.

V usage is TRBV19 and J usage is TRBJ1-5; 11 positions agree with TRBD1. V dropped 0 bases and J dropped 4; count of bases not matched to a gene: 14. CDR3 length: 20 amino acids. Germline V gene data show CDR1 as LNHDA and CDR2 as SQIVND (reference sequence). Written as DNA, the CDR3 is TGTGCCAGTAGTATAGATATGGGTGCGGACAGGGGGCTCGAGAATCAGCCCCAGCATTTT. This gives the protein CASSIDMGADRGLENQPQHF.

The V gene is TRBV7-2, the J gene TRBJ1-1, with 8 positions matching TRBD1. V was clipped by 2 bases and J by 4 bases; unmatched bases: 3. The CDR3 runs to 14 residues. The germline V gene encodes CDR1 SGHTA and CDR2 FQGNSA. CDR3 DNA sequence: TGTGCCAGCAGCTTACAGGGGGCCATCACTGAAGCTTTCTTT. Encoded protein: CASSLQGAITEAFF.

The gene calls are TRBV30 and TRBJ1-5; 8 nucleotides align to TRBD1. Germline-derived CDR1 and CDR2 are GTSNPN and SVGIG (reference sequence). V shed 4 bases and J 3 bases; nucleotides not matched to a gene: 11. This CDR3 spans 16 amino acids. The CDR3 DNA reads TGTGCCTGGAAGGGACAGGACTTCTCTTCCAATCAGCCCCAGCATTTT. Translation: CAWKGQDFSSNQPQHF.

This rearrangement joins TRBV6-5 to TRBJ1-1; 10 bases are shared with TRBD1. Germline-derived CDR1 and CDR2 are MNHEY and SVGAGI. Unmatched junction bases numbered 9, after V lost 7 bases and J lost 4 bases. The CDR3 sequence is 15 residues long. CDR3 protein: CASTDGTGVFTEAFF. CDR3 nucleotide sequence: TGTGCCAGCACCGACGGGACAGGGGTCTTCACTGAAGCTTTCTTT.

J is TRBJ1-1 and V is TRBV5-1; the D is unclear. In germline, CDR1 is SGHRS, CDR2 YFSETQ. There are 15 residues in the CDR3. Trimming stripped 0 bases from V and 1 base from J, with 10 bases between. In DNA form, the CDR3 reads TGCGCCAGCAGCTTGGAGGCAGGTCGGAACACTGAAGCTTTCTTT. Residues: CASSLEAGRNTEAFF.

This clone has only one observation. In DNA form, the CDR3 reads TGCGCCAGCAGCCAGGAAGCGGGATTGAACGAGCAGTACTTC. Its protein is CASSQEAGLNEQYF. V is TRBV4-3 and J is TRBJ2-7, with TRBD2 identical over 7 bases. The CDR3 is made up of 14 amino acids. CDR1 LGHNA and CDR2 YSLEER come from the germline V gene. Trimming removed 3 bases from V and 5 bases from J; junction bases left unmatched: 7.

J is TRBJ1-4 and V is TRBV7-9, with D unresolved. Trimming left V 5 bases short and J 12 bases short, with 19 bases between. The germline gives CDR1 SEHNR, CDR2 FQNEAQ (reference sequence). The CDR3 loop spans 14 amino acids. For the CDR3, the DNA is TGTGCCAGCAGCATTAGCGTCCTCAATCAGCAACTGTTTTTT. Translation: CASSISVLNQQLFF.

The CDR3 bases are TGTGCCAGCAGTGAGAAGCGGGAGTACGGTGAGCAGTTCTTC. Its protein is CASSEKREYGEQFF. The J gene is TRBJ2-1, the V gene TRBV5-4; 8 nucleotides match TRBD2. Germline CDR1 is SGHNT and CDR2 is YYREEE (reference sequence). Losses at the gene ends were 5 bases for V and 9 bases for J; bases not matched to a gene: 10. This CDR3 has 14 residues.

V is TRBV18 and J is TRBJ1-1; weak D call: TRBD1 (5 bases). The V and J ends lost 2 bases and 6 bases respectively, with 13 bases between them. The CDR3 is made up of 14 amino acids. CDR1 is KGHSH and CDR2 is LQKENI in the germline V gene. CDR3 sequence (DNA): TGTGCCAGCTCACCAGTAGAAGGGGAATCTGAAGCTTTCTTT. This sequence encodes CASSPVEGESEAFF.

The gene calls are TRBV2 and TRBJ2-2, with 14 bases matching TRBD2. Germline loops: CDR1 SNHLY, CDR2 FYNNEI. J was trimmed by 7 bases and V by 6 bases; bases with no gene match: 4. The CDR3 sequence is 15 residues long. The CDR3 coding sequence is TGTGCCAGCAGGGGACTAGCGGGAGTTAGCGGGGAGCTGTTTTTT. Translated: CASRGLAGVSGELFF.

The J gene is TRBJ1-2, the V gene TRBV10-3, with 7 bases identical to TRBD1. This CDR3 spans 12 amino acids. Germline lookup yields CDR1 ENHRY and CDR2 SYGVKD. V shed 4 bases and J 8 bases; nucleotides not matched to a gene: 4. The CDR3 is CAISGGGNGYTF. CDR3 in DNA: TGTGCCATCAGTGGAGGGGGCAACGGCTACACCTTC.

The chain combines TRBV19 with TRBJ1-4; no firm D call. V lost 7 bases to trimming and J lost 0 bases, with 9 bases between them. Germline V lookup: CDR1 LNHDA, CDR2 SQIVND (reference sequence). CDR3 length: 14 amino acids. As DNA, the CDR3 is TGTGCCAGTACTTCCCACACAACTAATGAAAAACTGTTTTTT. Its translation: CASTSHTTNEKLFF. Variable domain in full (rest from reference TRBV19 and TRBJ1-4): DGGITQSPKYLFRKEGQNVTLSCEQNLNHDAMYWYRQDPGQGLRLIYYSQIVNDFQKGDIAEGYSVSREKKESFPLTVTSAQKNPTAFYLCASTSHTTNEKLFFGSGTQLSVL.

The J gene is TRBJ2-3, the V gene TRBV4-2, with D tentatively TRBD1 (5 bases). With 0 bases removed from V and 1 base from J, the gap between germline ends came to 8 bases. CDR3 length equals 15 residues. CDR1 and CDR2 from the germline V gene are LGHNA and YNFKEQ. This CDR3 is CASSQDGHRTDTQYF. CDR3 DNA: TGTGCCAGCAGCCAAGATGGACACCGCACAGATACGCAGTATTTT.

V and J are TRBV27 and TRBJ2-7, with D possibly matching TRBD1 (5 bases). V gave up 6 bases and J gave up 2 bases, with 17 bases separating them. This CDR3 spans 15 amino acids. Germline V lookup: CDR1 MNHEY, CDR2 SMNVEV (reference sequence). The CDR3 DNA is TGTGCCAGCAGGCAAACAGGACCTGGACCCTACGAGCAGTACTTC. Translation gives CASRQTGPGPYEQYF.

The chain carries TRBV14 and TRBJ2-7; 8 bases match TRBD1. With V trimmed by 6 bases and J by 5 bases, 12 bases remained unmatched. Germline V CDR1 and CDR2: SGHDN, FVKESK. CDR3 length equals 15 residues. The chain's CDR3 is CASRRTGSVTHEQYF. The DNA of the CDR3 is TGTGCCAGCAGACGGACAGGGTCCGTTACCCACGAGCAGTACTTC.

The chain carries TRBV5-1 and TRBJ2-1; 9 nucleotides align to TRBD2. V lost 0 bases, J lost 8 bases, and 9 bases stayed unmatched. In germline, CDR1 is SGHRS, CDR2 YFSETQ. This CDR3 is built from 16 residues. CDR3 amino acids: CASSLAPSGKGDEQFF. The CDR3 DNA follows: TGCGCCAGCAGCTTGGCCCCTAGCGGGAAGGGGGATGAGCAGTTCTTC.

This chain uses TRBV7-9 with TRBJ2-7; 7 nucleotides match TRBD1. CDR1 is SEHNR, CDR2 FQNEAQ, per germline (reference sequence). The J segment lost 6 bases and the V segment lost 1 base, leaving 9 bases of the junction unmatched. This CDR3 spans 15 amino acids. CDR3: CASSLVRDSLGEQYF. The DNA of the CDR3 is TGTGCCAGCAGCTTAGTCCGGGACAGTCTGGGCGAGCAGTACTTC.

In its sample, this clone was seen once. The rearrangement links TRBV25-1 to TRBJ2-7; 9 bases align to TRBD1. The V gene end was trimmed by 4 bases and the J gene end by 4 bases; junction bases not matched to a gene: 5. Per germline, CDR1 MGHDK and CDR2 SYGVNS. This CDR3 contains 14 residues. The CDR3 loop reads CASSGDRGNYEQYF. The CDR3 DNA sequence: TGTGCCAGCAGTGGAGACAGGGGGAATTACGAGCAGTACTTC.

This clone was seen just once. The chain is built from TRBV27 and TRBJ2-1; the match to TRBD1 covers 9 bases. The germline CDR1 and CDR2 sequences are MNHEY and SMNVEV (reference sequence). This CDR3 spans 14 amino acids. The junction had 4 bases not matched to a gene; V was cut back by 3 bases and J by 7 bases. CDR3 bases: TGTGCCAGCAGTTTTGGGACAGGGAAAAATGAGCAGTTCTTC. It is translated as CASSFGTGKNEQFF.

V gene TRBV6-5 combines with J gene TRBJ2-5; possible D gene TRBD2, 5 bases. The CDR3 totals 15 residues. V was trimmed by 6 bases and J by 5 bases, leaving 19 bases between them. Germline V gene data show CDR1 as MNHEY and CDR2 as SVGAGI. The CDR3 reads CASSPTRGTFETQYF. In nucleotides, the CDR3 is TGTGCCAGCAGCCCAACCCGGGGTACCTTTGAGACCCAGTACTTC.

The chain carries TRBV7-3 and TRBJ2-1; maybe TRBD2 (6 bases). The germline V gene has CDR1 SGHTA and CDR2 FQGTGA. V shed 2 bases and J shed 10 bases, with 15 bases lying between them. The CDR3 has 14 residues. CDR3 sequence reads: CASSLVGSLREQFF. The DNA of the CDR3 is TGTGCCAGCAGCTTAGTCGGGAGTCTCCGCGAGCAGTTCTTC.

V gene TRBV14 combines with J gene TRBJ1-1; D ambiguous. The germline V and J ends were trimmed by 2 bases and 2 bases, with 6 bases remaining between them. CDR1 is SGHDN, CDR2 FVKESK, per germline. CDR3 size: 13 residues. The CDR3 coding sequence is TGTGCCAGCAGCCAACTGTTCAACACTGAAGCTTTCTTT. Translation gives CASSQLFNTEAFF.

This chain uses TRBV30 with TRBJ2-1, with D possibly being TRBD2 (6 bases). Germline assignment: CDR1 GTSNPN and CDR2 SVGIG (reference sequence). Trimming removed 5 bases at V and 8 bases at J, with 13 bases between. This CDR3 contains 12 residues. The CDR3 sequence is CAWVLSGDEQFF. The CDR3 region has the DNA TGTGCCTGGGTCCTTAGCGGTGATGAGCAGTTCTTC.

This clone appeared a few times. This rearrangement joins TRBV2 to TRBJ1-2, with D uncertain. Between the trimmed V and J ends, which lost 8 bases and 1 base, there was a span of 11 bases. Germline-derived CDR1 and CDR2 are SNHLY and FYNNEI. The CDR3 contains 13 residues. CDR3 coding DNA: TGTGCCAGCCCTGTAGTTCTTAACTATGGCTACACCTTC. Amino acid sequence: CASPVVLNYGYTF. The whole variable domain, filled in from reference TRBV2 and TRBJ1-2, reads EPEVTQTPSHQVTQMGQEVILRCVPISNHLYFYWYRQILGQKVEFLVSFYNNEISEKSEIFDDQFSVERPDGSNFTLKIRSTKLEDSAMYFCASPVVLNYGYTFGSGTRLTVV.